The source of this T cell receptor beta chain is a study of shared clonotypes between healthy human individuals. Naive CD8 isolation took CD45RO-negative cells positively selected for CCR7 and excluded terminally differentiated effector memory CD45RA+ cells. Sequencing used immunoSEQ multiplex PCR; TCRdb keeps in-frame clones, though not all of them. Here the sample spans some 2,100,000 clones, approximately 94% being singletons. Germline V CDR1 and CDR2: LNHDA, SQIVND (reference sequence). Between the trimmed V and J ends, which lost 5 bases and 1 base, there was a span of 14 bases. CDR3 length: 15 amino acids.

V and J are TRBV19 and TRBJ1-1, with D maybe TRBD1 (6 bases). Source material: naive CD8+ T cells from PBMCs. This clonotype was obtained from a young man in good health. Some clones in this sample may be carry-over from other donors' samples. The CDR3 loop reads CASSPYRTENTEAFF. DNA for the CDR3: TGTGCCAGTAGTCCTTATCGGACAGAGAACACTGAAGCTTTCTTT.